What follows is one T cell receptor beta chain and its context. The antigen is unknown. This sample is part of a study of T cell clonotyping in hematopoietic cell transplantation. Overall study context: Recipients' pretransplant samples followed cytoreduction.

There are 15 residues in the CDR3. Per germline, CDR1 MGHDK and CDR2 SYGVNS. V lost 0 bases and J lost 5; bases outside the gene matches: 7. Time point specified: recipient sample about 28 days before transplant, after cytoreduction. Profiling relied on immunoSEQ multiplex PCR, and the TCRdb table lists in-frame clones only, not all of them. The sample gives about 29,000 clones, around 80% of which show up once; under 8% is in the top ten. Points from the study as a whole: At the given depth, recipient repertoires were over 95% de novo clonotypes.

The sample was peripheral blood mononuclear cells, taken before stem cell transplant. This chain connects TRBV25-1 to TRBJ2-7, with TRBD2 matching over 7 bases. This TCR derives from a woman in her twenties or thirties with chronic myeloid leukemia. Some clones in this sample may be carry-over from other donors' samples. CDR3 sequence (DNA): TGTGCCAGCAGTGAATATTGGGCCAGCGGGAACGAGCAGTACTTC. It yields the protein CASSEYWASGNEQYF.